Described below is a single T cell receptor beta chain sequence and its context. This record comes from a study of shared clonotypes between healthy human individuals. CDR3 length: 15 amino acids. V gave up 3 bases and J gave up 3 bases, with 14 bases separating them. The germline V gene encodes CDR1 MDHEN and CDR2 SYDVKM. Clones were read by immunoSEQ multiplex PCR, and TCRdb kept only the in-frame ones, dropping some. The sample holds around 500,000 clones; roughly 85% are singletons and the top ten take 9.5% to 15%. What was sequenced was PBMCs. The gene calls are TRBV28 and TRBJ1-1, with D perhaps TRBD1 (5 bases). The sequence derives from a woman between 40 and 50 years old in good health. Some clones in this sample may be carry-over from other donors' samples. CDR3 DNA sequence: TGTGCCAGCAGTTTCCCAGGGAGGTTGTACACTGAAGCTTTCTTT. Its translation: CASSFPGRLYTEAFF.